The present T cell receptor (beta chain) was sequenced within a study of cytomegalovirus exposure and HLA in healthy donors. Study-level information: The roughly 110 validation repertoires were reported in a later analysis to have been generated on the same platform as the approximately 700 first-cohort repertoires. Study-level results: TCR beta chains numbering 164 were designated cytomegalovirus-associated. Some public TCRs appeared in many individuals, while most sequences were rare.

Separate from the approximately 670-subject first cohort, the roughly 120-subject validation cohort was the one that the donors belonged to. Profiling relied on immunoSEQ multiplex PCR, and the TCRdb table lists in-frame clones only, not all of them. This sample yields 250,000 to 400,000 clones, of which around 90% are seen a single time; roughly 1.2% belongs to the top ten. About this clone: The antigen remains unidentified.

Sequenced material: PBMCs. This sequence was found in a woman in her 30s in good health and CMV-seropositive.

CDR3: CASSGTGRNTIYF. CDR3 bases: TGTGCCAGCAGCGGGACAGGCCGAAACACCATATATTTT. J is TRBJ1-3 and V is TRBV28, with 8 bases fitting TRBD1. CDR1 and CDR2 from the germline V gene are MDHEN and SYDVKM. The CDR3 totals 13 residues. The ends lost 6 bases at V and 5 bases at J; junction bases unmatched: 3.